This T cell receptor beta chain was recorded in a study of cytomegalovirus exposure and HLA in healthy donors (dated by TCRdb to the late 2010s). Turning to the overall study: An earlier analysis of fewer than 750 of the donors reported roughly 300 Gb of sequence data and 117 million unique TCR beta sequences obtained from about 179 million T cells. Among 398 genotyped donors of the cohort, an average of around 220,000 unique TCR beta nucleotide sequences was sequenced per donor, of which roughly 17% were non-productive. Four to six DR-DQ haplotypes were handled as single units for association and clustering, since linkage in the cohort was strong. Genome-wide SNP genotypes for about 60% of the roughly 700 donors were used in a later genetic analysis, which treated that subset as a discovery cohort. To decide whether each TCR beta V gene segment behaved as functional or pseudogenic, an earlier analysis of several hundred of the donors relied on high-throughput TCR beta sequencing. Among the roughly 380 genotyped donors, approximately 76% belonged to the genetic ancestry cluster associated with self-reported Caucasian donors. A later analysis re-analyzed previously published TCR beta repertoires from hundreds of donors and added high-resolution HLA genotyping to study TCR occurrence patterns. Rather than drawing on any new phenotypic data, the later analysis identified candidate immune exposures from TCR beta sequences and the way those sequences occurred across donors. The study aimed to test whether signatures of past pathogen exposure could be identified by cataloging public T cell receptors. An early release that covered 500 to 800 HLA-typed donors contained approximately 320 gigabases of sequencing data and tens of millions of unique TCR sequences. HLA typing covered class I and class II loci at four-digit resolution. Typing coverage differed by locus: A, B, C, DRB1 and DQB1 were typed in roughly 620-630 donors, DQA1 in roughly 500, DPA1 in 600 to 610, and DPB1 in roughly 470. Besides the first cohort of approximately 670 subjects, a separate validation cohort made up of roughly 130 different subjects was used. All discovery cohort repertoires had been generated using a single sequencing platform. The study used immunosequencing to profile the T cell repertoires of several hundred subjects and linked those repertoires to cytomegalovirus serostatus. To predict cytomegalovirus infection status, the study combined high-throughput TCR immunosequencing, statistical association of individual TCRs with disease status, and machine learning. Donor age, sex, ethnicity and CMV serostatus were compiled alongside the repertoire data.

Receptor libraries were prepared by the immunoSEQ multiplex PCR assay. The multiplex PCR relied on a mix of 60 forward primers for TCR Vbeta segments and 13 reverse primers for TCR Jbeta segments. The CDR3 region of rearranged TCR beta genes was amplified from genomic DNA by a multiplex PCR assay. On the Illumina HiSeq System, the amplified TCR beta libraries were sequenced as 87-base-pair reads. For the original study's pipeline: A later analysis counted tens of millions of unique TCR beta chains across the 700 or so repertoires, and some 11 million of these chains were shared by at least two donors. Raw reads were error-corrected and collapsed into unique sequences with a nearest-neighbor algorithm that merged closely related sequences to remove PCR and sequencing errors. Alignment of CDR3 sequences to IMGT reference sequences was used to assign V, D and J gene segments. Each retained sequence needed at least a six-nucleotide match to both a V gene segment and a J gene segment. Rearrangements were called productive when the CDR3 lacked stop codons and stayed in frame with V and J; all others were non-productive. CDR3 was defined by IMGT convention, running from the second conserved V-encoded cysteine to the conserved J-encoded phenylalanine. In an earlier analysis of approximately 500 of the donors, sequences lacking an unambiguous match to a single V gene segment were excluded. An earlier analysis of over 450 of the donors classified V segments as functional when productive rearrangements were above 56.7% and as segregating when the standard deviation between donors was above 5%. A statistical classification framework was built for diagnosing cytomegalovirus status from the catalog of TCR beta chain sequences. In a later analysis, TCR nucleotide sequences were compared against IMGT/GENE-DB human TR gene sequences so that V and J genes could be assigned. In a later analysis, CDR3 sequences and most-parsimonious VDJ recombination scenarios were assigned using the TCRdist pipeline. In a later analysis, each TCR beta chain was defined by its CDR3 amino acid sequence together with its V-gene family, and reads without a unique V-gene family were excluded. In a later analysis, fewer than 650 highly shared, low-generation-probability nucleotide sequences were removed to address suspected cross-contamination and a sequencing artifact. In a later analysis, a clonal expansion index for each public chain was calculated from normalized within-repertoire ranks of inferred template counts. A later analysis computed generation probabilities with a VDJ recombination model fitted to out-of-frame rearrangements, and checked the results against IGoR. Hypergeometric tests were used in a later analysis to score TCR-TCR, TCR-HLA and TCR-CMV co-occurrence, with a repertoire-size bias correction applied to the TCR pairs. In a later analysis, false discovery rates were estimated by permuting HLA or CMV assignments 20 times. In a later analysis, co-occurring TCRs were grouped with DBSCAN, and TCRdist sequence similarity was added when clustering was performed within HLA-allele-positive subsets. For co-occurrence clustering, repertoires with fewer than 30,000 or more than 120,000 public chains were excluded, along with about five repertoires with anomalous nucleotide sharing. The table was pulled from immuneACCESS by TCRdb, which kept in-frame rearrangements only. Such tables lose some clones; where checked, under half of the loss comes from unresolved V genes, and the rest has no known cause. V, J and clone size reflect that table, while D and trimming were determined from the DNA. Within this sample are more than 95,000 clones, with roughly 76% of them counted one time only. The top ten clones comprise around 3.3% of the sample.

Concerning this clone: The antigen it recognizes is unknown. No much larger clone is present one base from it, and per-base qualities are unavailable.

CDR1 SGHVS and CDR2 FNYEAQ were looked up in the germline V gene. V and J are truncated by 4 bases and 2 bases respectively, leaving an intervening sequence of 5 bases. The CDR3 has 12 amino acids, counting the end cysteine and phenylalanine. Of all the DNA, just the CDR3 is kept, 36 bases in frame from base 1. The cohort comprised some 680 healthy bone marrow donors. At the time of sampling, every cohort member was nominally healthy, though immune exposures that went unrecorded were likely present. The donor was CMV seronegative and belonged to the group of roughly 330 seronegative cohort members. A peripheral blood sample was provided by each donor, and peripheral blood mononuclear cells were used for TCR beta sequencing. The Qiagen DNeasy Blood Extraction Kit was used to extract genomic DNA from the blood cell samples. Study-wide findings and limitations: Cytomegalovirus status was reported to be diagnosed by the classifier with high specificity and sensitivity in both the original and validation cohorts. At a false discovery rate of 0.05, a later analysis linked 15,000 to 20,000 TCR beta sequences to specific HLA alleles. The study listed 164 TCR beta chains as associated with cytomegalovirus. Approximately 18 rarely observed V segments, including chromosome 9 orphons, were excluded from the earlier analysis of several hundred of the donors because counts were too low. In an earlier analysis of 500 to 650 of the donors, most TCR beta V segments appeared in productive rearrangements about 90% or about 30% of the time, broadly matching IMGT annotations. The only immune exposure information available for the cohort was CMV serostatus. The authors suggested that the approach could potentially be extended to other disease states and immunological phenotypes. A further reported finding was that TCR beta sequences accurately predicted the HLA-A and HLA-B alleles for most subjects in the first cohort. A later genetic analysis associated a missense DCLRE1C variant with V-gene and J-gene trimming of TCR beta chains, and an independent cohort replicated the association. The presence/absence analyses assumed that sequencing depth was roughly uniform across donors, and that assumption may not be true. Some IMGT-functional V segments, including TRBV6-2 and TRBV6-3, could not be distinguished by the 87-base-pair reads and were therefore excluded. A later analysis found that TCR association rates varied across HLA loci, with DRB1 alleles showing the most associated TCRs and HLA-C alleles the fewest. When HLA alleles, especially DR and DQ, strongly co-occurred, attributing TCR associations to individual alleles was difficult. A group of highly shared sequence variants was considered likely to be a technical artifact of the sequencing pipeline. Three of the identified cytomegalovirus-associated TCR beta chains were confirmed in vitro to be specific for cytomegalovirus antigens. HLA typing was unavailable for some donors at each locus, so association tests used only the typed subset. A later analysis found that HLA-associated TCR beta chains were more clonally expanded and had lower generation probabilities than equally common non-associated chains. The cohort was sequenced for TCR beta chains only, and without alpha or paired-chain data the features that could be detected were limited. Several of the top co-occurrence clusters appeared to be linked to parvovirus B19, influenza, CMV and Epstein-Barr virus, according to a later analysis. While some public TCRs were present in many individuals, most TCR sequences turned up only very rarely across donors. Correlated functional status among segregating V segments might reflect linkage disequilibrium, but an unknown experimental factor could not be ruled out. In a later analysis, most CMV-associated TCR beta chains were found to appear HLA-restricted, with HLA associations seemingly driven largely by CMV exposure. According to a later genetic analysis, donors in an Asian-associated ancestry cluster had fewer N-insertions in productive TCRs than the approximately 610-donor mean.

Sequencing was performed on PBMCs. The chain is assembled from TRBV7-6 and TRBJ1-1; a confident D gene designation cannot be given. The TCR originated in a woman aged 45-60 years in good health and CMV-seronegative. The DNA sequence follows: TGTGCCAGCAGCTCTATTAACACTGAAGCTTTCTTT. It specifies CASSSINTEAFF.